The source of this TCR beta chain is a study of OX40 agonist ivuxolimab in advanced cancers. Study-level findings and limits: Within 6 weeks, CD4+ and CD8+ blood T cells expanded clonally at 0.1 to 3.0 mg/kg. Near-lowest levels of clonal expansion characterized partial responders at 0.1-3.0 mg/kg.

The CDR3 sequence is 12 residues long. Trimming left V 3 bases short and J 2 bases short, with 4 bases between. The germline V gene encodes CDR1 SGHNT and CDR2 YYREEE (reference sequence). Of note for this clone: The antigen remains undetermined.

At baseline, cycle 4 day 1, and cycle 7 day 1, blood was sampled. Clones were sequenced by immunoSEQ multiplex PCR, and TCRdb holds only the in-frame ones, with some missing. The profile shows around 85,000 clones, roughly nine tenths of them singletons. The receptor's source is an adult with an advanced solid tumor such as melanoma, head and neck, liver or kidney cancer. The V call is TRBV5-4, the J call TRBJ2-3; D is ambiguous. The sample here was CD4+ or CD8+ T cells sorted from blood, taken in a trial of the OX40 agonist ivuxolimab. CDR3 amino acids: CASSYPTDTQYF. CDR3 nucleotides: TGTGCCAGCAGCTACCCCACAGATACGCAGTATTTT.